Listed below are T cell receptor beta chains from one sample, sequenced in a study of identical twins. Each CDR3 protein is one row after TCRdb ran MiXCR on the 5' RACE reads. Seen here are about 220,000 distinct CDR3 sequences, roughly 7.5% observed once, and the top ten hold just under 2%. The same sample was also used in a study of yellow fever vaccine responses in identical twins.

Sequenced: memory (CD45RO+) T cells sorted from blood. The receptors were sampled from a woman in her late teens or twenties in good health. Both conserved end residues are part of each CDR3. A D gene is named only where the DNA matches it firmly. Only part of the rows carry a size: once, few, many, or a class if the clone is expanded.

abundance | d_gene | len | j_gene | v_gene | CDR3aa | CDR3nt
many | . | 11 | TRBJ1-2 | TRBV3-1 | CASRSFFGYTF | TGTGCCAGCAGGTCTTTTTTTGGCTACACCTTC
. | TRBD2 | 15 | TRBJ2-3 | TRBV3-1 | CASSPLAGRTDTQYF | TGTGCCAGCAGCCCACTAGCGGGGCGCACAGATACGCAGTATTTT
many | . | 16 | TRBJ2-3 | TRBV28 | CASSKGQSASTDTQYF | TGTGCCAGCAGTAAAGGACAGTCAGCTAGCACAGATACGCAGTATTTT
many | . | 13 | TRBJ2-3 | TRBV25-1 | CASIPRGADTQYF | TGTGCCAGCATCCCCAGGGGGGCAGATACGCAGTATTTT
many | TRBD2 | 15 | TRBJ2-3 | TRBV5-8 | CASSLGGKSTDTQYF | TGTGCCAGCAGTTTGGGAGGGAAAAGCACAGATACGCAGTATTTT
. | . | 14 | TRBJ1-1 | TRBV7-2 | CASSFQGPNTEAFF | TGTGCCAGCAGCTTCCAGGGACCGAACACTGAAGCTTTCTTT
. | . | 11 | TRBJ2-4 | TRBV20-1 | CSVLAKNIQYF | TGCAGTGTTCTGGCCAAAAACATTCAGTACTTC
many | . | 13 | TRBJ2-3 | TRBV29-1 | CSVDRDKSDTQYF | TGCAGCGTTGACAGGGATAAGTCAGATACGCAGTATTTT
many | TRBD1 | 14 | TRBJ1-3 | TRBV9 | CASSATGSGNTIYF | TGTGCCAGCAGCGCGACAGGGTCAGGAAACACCATATATTTT
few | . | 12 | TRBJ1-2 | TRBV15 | CATSRGGVGYTF | TGTGCCACCAGCAGAGGTGGGGTTGGCTACACCTTC
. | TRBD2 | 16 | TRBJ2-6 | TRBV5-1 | CASSDASGSGANVLTF | TGCGCCAGCAGCGACGCTAGCGGCTCTGGGGCCAACGTCCTGACTTTC
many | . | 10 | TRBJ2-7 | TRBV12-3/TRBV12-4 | CASSHYEQYF | TGTGCCAGCAGTCACTACGAGCAGTACTTC
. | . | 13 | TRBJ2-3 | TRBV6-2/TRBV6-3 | CASSGAQWDTQYF | TGTGCCAGCAGCGGTGCGCAGTGGGATACGCAGTATTTT
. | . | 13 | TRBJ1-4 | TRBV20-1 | CSAAGQLNEKLFF | TGCAGTGCTGCGGGACAACTTAATGAAAAACTGTTTTTT